Listed below are T cell receptor beta chains from one sample, sequenced in a study of blood T cell repertoires in COVID-19. The repertoire was sequenced with immunoSEQ multiplex PCR; TCRdb's copy has only in-frame clones and lacks some. This sample has 43,000 or so clones; roughly four fifths occur once, and the top ten carry over 7%. The sample taken for sequencing was peripheral blood. Receptors originate from a man aged 55 to 70 with active COVID-19. Both conserved end residues are part of each CDR3. D genes are given only for firm matches. The size entry is marked missing in some rows and otherwise reads once, few, many or a size class.

d_call clone_size j_call v_call cdr3_aa cdr3_nt
NA NA TRBJ2-3 TRBV12-2 CASRLGDTSTDTQYF TGTGCAAGTCGCTTGGGCGATACTAGCACAGATACGCAGTATTTT
NA NA TRBJ2-7 TRBV4-1 CASSQRGRAGSYEQYF TGCGCCAGCAGCCAAAGGGGGAGGGCCGGATCCTACGAGCAGTACTTC
TRBD1 once TRBJ2-3 TRBV12-5 CASGLGQGSDADTQYF TGTGCTAGTGGTTTGGGACAGGGGAGTGACGCAGATACGCAGTATTTT
NA NA TRBJ1-1 TRBV19 CASSIGFFRGNTEAFF TGTGCCAGTAGTATAGGGTTTTTTCGGGGGAACACTGAAGCTTTCTTT
NA NA TRBJ2-3 TRBV9 CASSVAGGGHTDTQYF TGTGCCAGCAGCGTAGCTGGCGGCGGCCACACAGATACGCAGTATTTT
NA once TRBJ2-1 TRBV2 CASTQQGEQFF TGTGCCAGTACCCAACAGGGTGAGCAGTTCTTC
TRBD1 NA TRBJ2-2 TRBV5-6 CASSQDRGYTGELFF TGTGCCAGCAGCCAGGACAGGGGTTACACCGGGGAGCTGTTTTTT
TRBD1 once TRBJ2-2 TRBV24-1 CATGTANTGELFF TGTGCCACCGGGACAGCGAACACCGGGGAGCTGTTTTTT
NA once TRBJ2-1 TRBV5-1 CASSFLPQREQFF TGCGCCAGCAGCTTCCTCCCTCAGCGTGAGCAGTTCTTC
NA NA TRBJ2-4 TRBV4-1 CASSQGMAGGLAKNIQYF TGCGCCAGCAGCCAAGGGATGGCTGGGGGACTAGCCAAAAACATTCAGTACTTC
NA NA TRBJ1-5 TRBV28 CASSFFSVLQPQHF TGTGCCAGCAGTTTCTTTTCGGTTTTACAGCCCCAGCATTTT
NA NA TRBJ1-2 TRBV7-6 CASSSEGYYGYTF TGTGCCAGCAGCTCCGAGGGTTATTATGGCTACACCTTC
TRBD1 NA TRBJ2-2 TRBV28 CASSAPGQGAGELFF TGTGCCAGCAGTGCACCGGGACAGGGTGCCGGGGAGCTGTTTTTT
TRBD1 NA TRBJ2-1 TRBV5-5 CASSIQGSAHYNEQFF TGTGCCAGCAGTATACAGGGGTCGGCCCACTACAATGAGCAGTTCTTC
TRBD2 NA TRBJ2-1 TRBV6-5 CASSLTSGSLGNEQFF TGTGCCAGCAGTTTGACTAGCGGGAGTTTGGGTAATGAGCAGTTCTTC
NA NA TRBJ2-1 TRBV7-2 CASSSYRVDEQFF TGTGCCAGCAGCTCATACAGGGTTGATGAGCAGTTCTTC
NA NA TRBJ1-3 TRBV12-3/TRBV12-4 CASSLWAGTIYF TGTGCCAGCAGTTTATGGGCGGGCACCATATATTTT
TRBD2 NA TRBJ2-3 TRBV6-4 CASSETSGRADTQYF TGTGCCAGCAGTGAGACTAGCGGGAGGGCGGATACGCAGTATTTT
TRBD2 NA TRBJ2-1 TRBV27 CASSLLAGAGYEQFF TGTGCCAGCAGTTTATTAGCGGGAGCAGGGTATGAGCAGTTCTTC
TRBD2 NA TRBJ2-5 TRBV7-2 CASRAGTSGSRETQYF TGTGCCAGCAGAGCAGGGACTAGCGGGAGTAGGGAGACCCAGTACTTC
NA NA TRBJ2-3 TRBV7-3 CASSLTHFTDTQYF TGTGCCAGCAGCTTAACTCACTTTACAGATACGCAGTATTTT
NA once TRBJ2-5 TRBV4-1 CASSQDKQRGYQETQYF TGCGCCAGCAGCCAAGATAAACAGCGCGGGTACCAAGAGACCCAGTACTTC
TRBD2 NA TRBJ2-5 TRBV15 CATSRGLVGGGSRQETQYF TGTGCCACCAGCAGAGGGCTAGTCGGGGGGGGCTCCCGTCAAGAGACCCAGTACTTC
TRBD2 NA TRBJ2-6 TRBV4-1 CASSQGRGLAGGGANVLTF TGCGCCAGCAGCCAAGGTCGCGGCCTAGCGGGAGGTGGGGCCAACGTCCTGACTTTC
TRBD2 once TRBJ2-5 TRBV18 CASSPQGLAGGETQYF TGTGCCAGCTCACCCCAAGGACTAGCGGGAGGGGAGACCCAGTACTTC
NA NA TRBJ2-3 TRBV19 CASSMGSNAGGDTQYF TGTGCCAGTAGTATGGGCTCAAATGCTGGTGGAGATACGCAGTATTTT
NA NA TRBJ1-3 TRBV11-2 CASQDRGLSNTIYF TGTGCCAGCCAGGACAGAGGACTCTCCAACACCATATATTTT
NA NA TRBJ1-3 TRBV4-1 CASSQGPNTIYF TGCGCCAGCAGCCAAGGGCCTAACACCATATATTTT
TRBD1 NA TRBJ2-3 TRBV4-1 CASASIRASDRTDTQYF TGCGCCAGCGCCTCAATCCGGGCCTCGGACAGGACAGATACGCAGTATTTT
TRBD1 NA TRBJ1-6 TRBV27 CASCPGQGRSPLHF TGTGCCAGCTGTCCGGGACAGGGTCGCTCACCCCTCCACTTT
NA NA TRBJ2-2 TRBV5-1 CASSRLGPNTGELFF TGCGCCAGCAGCCGGTTGGGGCCCAACACCGGGGAGCTGTTTTTT
TRBD1 NA TRBJ1-4 TRBV10-3 CAISLGQAGEKLFF TGTGCCATCAGCTTGGGACAGGCTGGGGAAAAACTGTTTTTT
TRBD2 NA TRBJ2-3 TRBV7-2 CASSLQSGRGDTQYF TGTGCCAGCAGCCTTCAGAGCGGGAGAGGGGATACGCAGTATTTT
NA NA TRBJ2-3 TRBV4-1 CASRADSLSTDTQYF TGCGCCAGCAGAGCGGACAGCCTTAGCACAGATACGCAGTATTTT
NA NA TRBJ2-7 TRBV5-1 CASSLGSGPYEQYF TGCGCCAGCAGCTTGGGTAGCGGACCCTACGAGCAGTACTTC
NA once TRBJ2-5 TRBV15 CATSRDYGQETQYF TGTGCCACCAGCAGAGATTACGGGCAAGAGACCCAGTACTTC
TRBD2 few TRBJ2-1 TRBV4-1 CASRQRNSGDLNEQFF TGCGCCAGCAGGCAAAGAAATAGCGGGGATCTTAATGAGCAGTTCTTC
TRBD1 NA TRBJ2-5 TRBV5-1 CASTDGTGETQYF TGCGCCAGCACCGACGGGACAGGAGAGACCCAGTACTTC